This TCR beta chain is from a study of T cells in Graves' hyperthyroidism and ophthalmopathy. TCR beta CDR3 regions were amplified from RNA transcripts. A first-round RT-PCR of the TCR CDR3 used the HTBI primer set. TCRdb reprocessed the multiplex PCR reads via MiXCR and lists one record per CDR3 protein. The sample has a few hundred thousand distinct CDR3 sequences, under 20% seen once. This clonotype was counted only a few times. This CDR3 has 13 amino acids. Germline assignment: CDR1 DFQATT and CDR2 SNEGSKA (reference sequence). Trimming removed 0 bases from V and 6 bases from J, with 12 bases in between.

The specimen sequenced was blood. The chain recombines TRBV20-1 with TRBJ2-7; unclear D gene. The sequence came from a woman aged 18-29 years with Graves' ophthalmopathy. CDR3 residues: CSARDPGRGEQYF. In nucleotides, the CDR3 is TGCAGTGCTAGAGATCCCGGTAGAGGCGAGCAGTACTTC.